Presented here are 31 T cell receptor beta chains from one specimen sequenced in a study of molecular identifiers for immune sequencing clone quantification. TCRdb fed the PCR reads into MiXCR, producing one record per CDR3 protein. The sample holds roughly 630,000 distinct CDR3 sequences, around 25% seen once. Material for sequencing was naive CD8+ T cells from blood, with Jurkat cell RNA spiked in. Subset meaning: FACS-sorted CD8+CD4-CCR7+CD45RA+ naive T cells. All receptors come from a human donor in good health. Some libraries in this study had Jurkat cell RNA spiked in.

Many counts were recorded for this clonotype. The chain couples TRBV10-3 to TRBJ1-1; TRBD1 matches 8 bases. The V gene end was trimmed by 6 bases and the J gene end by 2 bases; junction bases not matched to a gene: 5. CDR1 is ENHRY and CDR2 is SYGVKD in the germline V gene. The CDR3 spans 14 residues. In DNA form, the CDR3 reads TGTGCCATCAGAGATACAGGGGGAAACACTGAAGCTTTCTTT. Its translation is CAIRDTGGNTEAFF.

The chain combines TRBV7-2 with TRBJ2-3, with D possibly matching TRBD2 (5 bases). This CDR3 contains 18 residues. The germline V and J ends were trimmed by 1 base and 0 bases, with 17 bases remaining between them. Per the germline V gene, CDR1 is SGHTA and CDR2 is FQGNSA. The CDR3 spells CASSLVLPGVASTDTQYF. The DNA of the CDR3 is TGTGCCAGCAGCTTAGTTCTCCCCGGGGTCGCTAGCACAGATACGCAGTATTTT.

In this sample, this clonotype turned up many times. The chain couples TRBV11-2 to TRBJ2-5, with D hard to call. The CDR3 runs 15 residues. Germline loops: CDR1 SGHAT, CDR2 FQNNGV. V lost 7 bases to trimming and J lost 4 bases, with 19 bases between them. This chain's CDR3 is CASTDLVQIRETQYF. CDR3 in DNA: TGTGCCAGCACCGACCTCGTACAGATTAGAGAGACCCAGTACTTC.

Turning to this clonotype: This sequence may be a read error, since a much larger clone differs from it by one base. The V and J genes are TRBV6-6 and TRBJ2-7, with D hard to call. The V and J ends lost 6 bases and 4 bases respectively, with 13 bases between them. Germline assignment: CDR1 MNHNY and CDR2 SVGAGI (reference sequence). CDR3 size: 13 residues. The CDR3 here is CASSPLNEYEQYF. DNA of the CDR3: TGTGCCAGCAGCCCCCTCAACGAGTACGAGCAGTACTTC.

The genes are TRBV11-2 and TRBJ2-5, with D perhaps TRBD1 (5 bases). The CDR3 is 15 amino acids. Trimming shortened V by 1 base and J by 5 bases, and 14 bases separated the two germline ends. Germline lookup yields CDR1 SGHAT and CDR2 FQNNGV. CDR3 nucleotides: TGTGCCAGCAGCTTAGCTTACGCGGCAGGGGAGACCCAGTACTTC. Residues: CASSLAYAAGETQYF.

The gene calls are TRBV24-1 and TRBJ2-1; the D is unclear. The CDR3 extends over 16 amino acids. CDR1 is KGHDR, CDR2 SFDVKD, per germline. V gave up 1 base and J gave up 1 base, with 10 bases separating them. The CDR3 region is CATSDLSTTSYNEQFF. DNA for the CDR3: TGTGCCACCAGTGATTTATCTACGACGTCCTACAATGAGCAGTTCTTC.

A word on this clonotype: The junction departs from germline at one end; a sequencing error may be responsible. CDR3 nucleotide sequence: TGCGCCAGCAGCCAAGTAGGGGGTGATTACGAGCAGTGCTTC. It yields the protein CASSQVGGDYEQCF. The chain combines TRBV4-3 with TRBJ2-7; a weak D match, TRBD1 (6 bases). This CDR3 contains 14 residues. Germline V CDR1 and CDR2: LGHNA, YSLEER.

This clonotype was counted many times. The CDR3 DNA reads TGTGCCAGCAGCCCGACACCGAACACTGAAGCTTTCTTT. It encodes CASSPTPNTEAFF. This chain connects TRBV9 to TRBJ1-1; D call uncertain. CDR1 SGDLS and CDR2 YYNGEE come from the germline V gene. This CDR3 has 13 residues. Between the trimmed V and J ends, which lost 4 bases and 1 base, there was a span of 8 bases.

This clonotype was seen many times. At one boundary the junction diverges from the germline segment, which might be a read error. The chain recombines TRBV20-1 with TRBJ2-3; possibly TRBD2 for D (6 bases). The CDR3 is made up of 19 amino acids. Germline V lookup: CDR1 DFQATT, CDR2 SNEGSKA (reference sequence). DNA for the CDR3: TGCAGTGCCAGAGCCCACCTAACCAACGGCGGGGAAAGCACAGATACGCAGTATTTT. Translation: CSARAHLTNGGESTDTQYF.

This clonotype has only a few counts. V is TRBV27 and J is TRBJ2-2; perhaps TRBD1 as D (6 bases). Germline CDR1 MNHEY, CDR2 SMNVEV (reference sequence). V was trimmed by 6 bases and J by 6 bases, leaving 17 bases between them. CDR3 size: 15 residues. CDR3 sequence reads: CASSLTGGQSGELFF. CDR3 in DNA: TGTGCCAGCAGCTTAACTGGAGGACAGTCCGGGGAGCTGTTTTTT.

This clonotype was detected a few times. CDR3 bases: TGTGCCAGCGCGACACAGACTAATGAAAAACTGTTTTTT. It specifies CASATQTNEKLFF. V and J are TRBV27 and TRBJ1-4; D not resolved. With 8 bases removed from V and 2 bases from J, the gap between germline ends came to 9 bases. From germline, CDR1 is MNHEY and CDR2 SMNVEV (reference sequence). The CDR3 sequence is 13 residues long. The entire variable domain, with the rest obtained from reference TRBV27 and TRBJ1-4, is as follows: EAQVTQNPRYLITVTGKKLTVTCSQNMNHEYMSWYRQDPGLGLRQIYYSMNVEVTDKGDVPEGYKVSRKEKRNFPLILESPSPNQTSLYFCASATQTNEKLFFGSGTQLSVL.

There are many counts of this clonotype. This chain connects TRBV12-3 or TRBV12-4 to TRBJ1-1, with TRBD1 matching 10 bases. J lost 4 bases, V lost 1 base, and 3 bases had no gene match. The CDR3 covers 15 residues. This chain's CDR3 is CASSLGDRGRTEAFF. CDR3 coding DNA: TGTGCCAGCAGTTTAGGGGACAGGGGTCGCACTGAAGCTTTCTTT.

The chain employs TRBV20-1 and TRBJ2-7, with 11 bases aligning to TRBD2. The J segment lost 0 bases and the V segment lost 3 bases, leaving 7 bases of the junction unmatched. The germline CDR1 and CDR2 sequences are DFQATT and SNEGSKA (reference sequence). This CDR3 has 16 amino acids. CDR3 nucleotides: TGCAGTGCTAGGATGGGACTAGCGGTGAGCTCCTACGAGCAGTACTTC. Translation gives CSARMGLAVSSYEQYF.

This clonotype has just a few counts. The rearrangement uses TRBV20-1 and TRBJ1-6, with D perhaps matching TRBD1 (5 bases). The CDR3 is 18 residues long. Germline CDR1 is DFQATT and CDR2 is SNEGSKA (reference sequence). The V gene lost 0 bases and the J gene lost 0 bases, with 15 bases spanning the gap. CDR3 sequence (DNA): TGCAGTGCTAGAGATCTGGGGGACCCGAGCTCCTATAATTCACCCCTCCACTTT. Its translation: CSARDLGDPSSYNSPLHF.

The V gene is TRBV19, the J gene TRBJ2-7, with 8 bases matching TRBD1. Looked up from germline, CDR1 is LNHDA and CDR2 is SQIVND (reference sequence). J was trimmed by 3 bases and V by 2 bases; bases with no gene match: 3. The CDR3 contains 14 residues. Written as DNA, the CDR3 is TGTGCCAGTAGTATACAGGGACAGGTCTACGAGCAGTACTTC. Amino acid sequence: CASSIQGQVYEQYF.

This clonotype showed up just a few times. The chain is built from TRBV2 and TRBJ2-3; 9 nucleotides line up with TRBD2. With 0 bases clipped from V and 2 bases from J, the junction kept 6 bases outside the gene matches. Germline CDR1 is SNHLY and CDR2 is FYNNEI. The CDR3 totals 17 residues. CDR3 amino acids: CASSEAGGGDPTDTQYF. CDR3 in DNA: TGTGCCAGCAGTGAAGCGGGCGGGGGGGACCCCACAGATACGCAGTATTTT.

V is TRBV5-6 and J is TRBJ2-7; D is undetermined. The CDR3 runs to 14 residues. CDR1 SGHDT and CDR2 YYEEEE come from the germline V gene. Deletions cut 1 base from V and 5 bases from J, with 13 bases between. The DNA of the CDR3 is TGTGCCAGCAGCTTGAGGGAAGTGGTCGACGAGCAGTACTTC. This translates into CASSLREVVDEQYF.

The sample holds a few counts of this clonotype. The CDR3 reads CASSLYLELENTGELFF. CDR3 sequence (DNA): TGTGCCAGCAGCTTGTATTTGGAACTAGAGAACACCGGGGAGCTGTTTTTT. V gene TRBV5-4 combines with J gene TRBJ2-2; perhaps TRBD2 as D (5 bases). Germline CDR1 and CDR2: SGHNT and YYREEE (reference sequence). The CDR3 has 17 amino acids. The V end lost 1 base, the J end lost 1 base, and 14 bases lay between the germline ends.

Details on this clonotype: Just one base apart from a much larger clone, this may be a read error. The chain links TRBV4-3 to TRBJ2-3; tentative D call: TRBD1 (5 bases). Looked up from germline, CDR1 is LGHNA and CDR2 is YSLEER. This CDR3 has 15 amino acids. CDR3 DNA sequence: TGCGCCAGCAGCCAAGAACGACCAACGACAGATTCGCAGTATTTT. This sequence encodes CASSQERPTTDSQYF.

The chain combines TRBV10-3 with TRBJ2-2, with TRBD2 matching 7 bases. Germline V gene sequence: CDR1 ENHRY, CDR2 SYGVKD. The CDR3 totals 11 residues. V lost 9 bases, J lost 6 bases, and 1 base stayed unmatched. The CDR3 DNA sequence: TGTGCCATGGGGGGGGCCGGGGAGCTGTTTTTT. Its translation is CAMGGAGELFF.

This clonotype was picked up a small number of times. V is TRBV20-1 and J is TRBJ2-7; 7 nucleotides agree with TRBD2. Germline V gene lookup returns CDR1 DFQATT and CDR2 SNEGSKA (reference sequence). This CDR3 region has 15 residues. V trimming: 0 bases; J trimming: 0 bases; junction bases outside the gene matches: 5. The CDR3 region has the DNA TGCAGTGCTAGAGATCTTGGCGGGAGCTCCTACGAGCAGTACTTC. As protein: CSARDLGGSSYEQYF.

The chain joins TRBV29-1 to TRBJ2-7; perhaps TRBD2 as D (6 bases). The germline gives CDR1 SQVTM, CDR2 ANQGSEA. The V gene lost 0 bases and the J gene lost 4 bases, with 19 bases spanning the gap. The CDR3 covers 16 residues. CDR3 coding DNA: TGCAGCGTTGAAGAGGAGGTGGGGGGAGTCGGGTACGAGCAGTACTTC. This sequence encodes CSVEEEVGGVGYEQYF.

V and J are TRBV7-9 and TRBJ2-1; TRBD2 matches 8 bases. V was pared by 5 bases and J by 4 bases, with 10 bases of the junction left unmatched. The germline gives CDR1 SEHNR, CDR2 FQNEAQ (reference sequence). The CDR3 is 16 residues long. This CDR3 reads CASSTLAGSRYNEQFF. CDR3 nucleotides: TGTGCCAGCAGCACCTTAGCGGGGTCAAGGTACAATGAGCAGTTCTTC.

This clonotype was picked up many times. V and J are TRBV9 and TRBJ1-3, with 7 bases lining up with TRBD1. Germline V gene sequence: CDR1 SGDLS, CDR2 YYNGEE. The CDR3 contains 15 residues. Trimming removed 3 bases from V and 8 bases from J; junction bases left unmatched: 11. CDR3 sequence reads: CASSGNRDSYDTIYF. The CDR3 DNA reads TGTGCCAGCAGCGGGAACCGGGACAGTTACGACACCATATATTTT.

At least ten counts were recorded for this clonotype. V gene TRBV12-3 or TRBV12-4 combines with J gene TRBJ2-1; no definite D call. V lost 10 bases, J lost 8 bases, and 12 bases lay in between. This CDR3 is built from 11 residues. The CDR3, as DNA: TGTGCCACCCTCGAGACGGATGAGCAGTTCTTC. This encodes CATLETDEQFF.

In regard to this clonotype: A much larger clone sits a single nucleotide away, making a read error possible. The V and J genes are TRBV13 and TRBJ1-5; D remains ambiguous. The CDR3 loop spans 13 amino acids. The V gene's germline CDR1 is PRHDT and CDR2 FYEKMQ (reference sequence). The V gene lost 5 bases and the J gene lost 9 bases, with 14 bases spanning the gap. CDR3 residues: CASSHLQGRPQHF. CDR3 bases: TGTGCCAGCAGCCACCTACAAGGTCGGCCCCAGCATTTT.

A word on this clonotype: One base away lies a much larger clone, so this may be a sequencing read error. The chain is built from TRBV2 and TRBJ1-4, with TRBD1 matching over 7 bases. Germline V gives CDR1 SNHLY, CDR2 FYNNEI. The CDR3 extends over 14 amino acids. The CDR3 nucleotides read TGTGCCAGCAGCCTGACAGGGTCGGGCGAAAAACTGTTATTT. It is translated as CASSLTGSGEKLLF.

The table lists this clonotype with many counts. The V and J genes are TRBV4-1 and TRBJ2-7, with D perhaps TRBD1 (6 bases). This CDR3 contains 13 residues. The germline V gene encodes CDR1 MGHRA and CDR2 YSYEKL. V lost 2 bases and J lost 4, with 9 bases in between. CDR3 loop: CASSQFQGYEQYF. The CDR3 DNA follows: TGCGCCAGCAGCCAATTCCAGGGGTACGAGCAGTACTTC.

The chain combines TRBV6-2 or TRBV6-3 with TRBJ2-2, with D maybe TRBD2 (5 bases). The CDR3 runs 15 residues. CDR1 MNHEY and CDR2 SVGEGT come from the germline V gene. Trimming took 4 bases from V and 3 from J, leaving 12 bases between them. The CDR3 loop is CASSFFIGDTGELFF. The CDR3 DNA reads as TGTGCCAGCAGTTTCTTTATCGGGGACACCGGGGAGCTGTTTTTT.

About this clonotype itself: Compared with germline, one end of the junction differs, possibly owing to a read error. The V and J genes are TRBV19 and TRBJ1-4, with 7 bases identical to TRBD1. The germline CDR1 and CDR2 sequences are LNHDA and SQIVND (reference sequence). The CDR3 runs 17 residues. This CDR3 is CASSMYGGDRTNDKLFF. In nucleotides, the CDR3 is TGTGCCAGTAGTATGTATGGCGGGGACAGAACTAATGATAAACTGTTTTTT.

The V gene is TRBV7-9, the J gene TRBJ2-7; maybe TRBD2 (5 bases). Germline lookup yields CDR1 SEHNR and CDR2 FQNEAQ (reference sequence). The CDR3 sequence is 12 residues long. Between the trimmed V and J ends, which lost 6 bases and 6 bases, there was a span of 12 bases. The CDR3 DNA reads TGTGCCAGCAGTTTAATAGCGCTCGAGCAGTACTTC. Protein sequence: CASSLIALEQYF.